The present T cell receptor beta chain was sequenced within a study of blood T cell repertoires in COVID-19. Authors' processing steps: Estimation of nucleated cell counts relied on the amplification of reference gene primers. TCRdb's copy holds only in-frame clones and misses some; the assay was immunoSEQ multiplex PCR. D and trimming come from the DNA, and the V and J calls and clone size come from that table. The data show over 200,000 clones, approximately 84% seen once. V lost 4 bases, J lost 2 bases, and 13 bases lay in between. The CDR3 contains 15 residues. Germline CDR1 is MGHRA and CDR2 is YSYEKL. Cohorts were assigned according to the clinical history that participants reported.

The chain links TRBV4-1 to TRBJ2-3; TRBD2 might be the D (6 bases). The receptor was isolated from a man aged 18 to 35 who had recovered from COVID-19. Sequenced input: PBMCs or T cells enriched from blood (not recorded which). CDR3: CASSPGTGDTDTQYF. In DNA, the CDR3 is TGCGCCAGCAGCCCGGGGACGGGGGACACAGATACGCAGTATTTT.